These T cell receptor beta chains were read from a single sample in a study of blood T cell repertoires in COVID-19. TCRdb keeps only in-frame clones here, not all; method: immunoSEQ multiplex PCR. The data hold 350,000 to 450,000 clones, with about 89% observed a single time. Material for sequencing was PBMCs or T cells enriched from blood (not recorded which). These TCRs come from a woman between 40 and 50 years old who had been exposed to COVID-19. Each CDR3 is given with its conserved first and last residue. A D gene is named only where the DNA matches it firmly. Part of the rows lack a size; the others show once, few, many or a class for expanded clones.

clone size: -
D gene: -
J gene: TRBJ1-1
CDR3 length: 15
V gene: TRBV5-1
CDR3 protein: CASSLAIIGDTEAFF
CDR3 DNA: TGCGCCAGCAGCTTGGCGATAATCGGGGACACTGAAGCTTTCTTT

clone size: -
D gene: -
J gene: TRBJ1-2
CDR3 length: 14
V gene: TRBV5-1
CDR3 protein: CASSLTTGTYGYTF
CDR3 DNA: TGCGCCAGCAGCTTGACTACAGGGACATATGGCTACACCTTC

clone size: -
D gene: -
J gene: TRBJ2-5
CDR3 length: 17
V gene: TRBV30
CDR3 protein: CAWSLGDPGHHGETQYF
CDR3 DNA: TGTGCCTGGAGTTTAGGCGATCCGGGACACCACGGCGAGACCCAGTACTTC

clone size: -
D gene: -
J gene: TRBJ1-2
CDR3 length: 13
V gene: TRBV19
CDR3 protein: CASSRDLRNGYTF
CDR3 DNA: TGTGCCAGTAGCCGGGACTTGCGGAATGGCTACACCTTC

clone size: few
D gene: TRBD2
J gene: TRBJ2-7
CDR3 length: 15
V gene: TRBV27
CDR3 protein: CASSLLSGGSYEQYF
CDR3 DNA: TGTGCCAGCAGTTTACTTAGCGGGGGCTCCTACGAGCAGTACTTC

clone size: -
D gene: -
J gene: TRBJ2-7
CDR3 length: 14
V gene: TRBV24-1
CDR3 protein: CATEATDLIYEQYF
CDR3 DNA: TGTGCCACTGAGGCGACAGATCTCATCTACGAGCAGTACTTC

clone size: -
D gene: TRBD2
J gene: TRBJ2-2
CDR3 length: 17
V gene: TRBV3-1/TRBV3-2
CDR3 protein: CASSQPPTSGSTGELFF
CDR3 DNA: TGTGCCAGCAGCCAACCCCCGACTAGCGGGAGTACCGGGGAGCTGTTTTTT

clone size: -
D gene: TRBD1
J gene: TRBJ1-2
CDR3 length: 17
V gene: TRBV5-4
CDR3 protein: CASSSGGFGTGTYGYTF
CDR3 DNA: TGTGCCAGCAGCTCGGGGGGGTTCGGGACAGGGACCTATGGCTACACCTTC

clone size: -
D gene: -
J gene: TRBJ1-4
CDR3 length: 16
V gene: TRBV5-5
CDR3 protein: CASMPYPGGLNEKLFF
CDR3 DNA: TGTGCCAGCATGCCTTATCCCGGGGGGCTCAATGAAAAACTGTTTTTT

clone size: few
D gene: -
J gene: TRBJ2-3
CDR3 length: 12
V gene: TRBV27
CDR3 protein: CASSQFTDTQYF
CDR3 DNA: TGTGCCAGCAGTCAATTCACAGATACGCAGTATTTT

clone size: -
D gene: TRBD2
J gene: TRBJ2-1
CDR3 length: 17
V gene: TRBV7-3
CDR3 protein: CASSPSAGAGWDNEQFF
CDR3 DNA: TGTGCCAGCAGCCCGAGTGCTGGAGCGGGATGGGACAATGAGCAGTTCTTC

clone size: -
D gene: TRBD2
J gene: TRBJ2-2
CDR3 length: 17
V gene: TRBV7-2
CDR3 protein: CASSPTGLGGWTGELFF
CDR3 DNA: TGTGCCAGCAGCCCGACGGGTTTGGGGGGGTGGACCGGGGAGCTGTTTTTT

clone size: -
D gene: TRBD2
J gene: TRBJ2-3
CDR3 length: 16
V gene: TRBV19
CDR3 protein: CASSPLRGVGTDTQYF
CDR3 DNA: TGTGCCAGTAGTCCGCTGCGGGGGGTGGGTACAGATACGCAGTATTTT

clone size: -
D gene: TRBD1
J gene: TRBJ1-5
CDR3 length: 16
V gene: TRBV4-1
CDR3 protein: CASSQGQDYSNQPQHF
CDR3 DNA: TGCGCCAGCAGCCAGGGACAGGATTATAGCAATCAGCCCCAGCATTTT

clone size: -
D gene: -
J gene: TRBJ1-1
CDR3 length: 15
V gene: TRBV12-5
CDR3 protein: CASGLVSGRAAEAFF
CDR3 DNA: TGTGCTAGTGGTTTGGTATCGGGCAGGGCGGCTGAAGCTTTCTTT

clone size: -
D gene: TRBD2
J gene: TRBJ2-1
CDR3 length: 17
V gene: TRBV14
CDR3 protein: CASSPLGTSGGGDEQFF
CDR3 DNA: TGTGCCAGCAGCCCACTCGGGACTAGCGGAGGGGGGGATGAGCAGTTCTTC

clone size: -
D gene: -
J gene: TRBJ2-1
CDR3 length: 14
V gene: TRBV7-9
CDR3 protein: CASSLGAEYNEQFF
CDR3 DNA: TGTGCCAGCAGCTTAGGGGCCGAATACAATGAGCAGTTCTTC